One sample yielded the 6 T cell receptor beta chains listed below, sequenced in a study of CD8 T cells in ankylosing spondylitis. MiXCR was run by TCRdb on the 5' RACE reads, yielding one entry per CDR3 protein. The table records fewer than 180,000 distinct CDR3 sequences, 44% of them present only once. The sequencing sample was made of synovial fluid, either unsorted or a sorted T cell fraction (not recorded which). These receptors came from a male donor with ankylosing spondylitis.

This clonotype was counted ten times or more. This chain's CDR3 is CASSPGRHLQETQYF. In DNA, the CDR3 is TGTGCCAGCAGTCCGGGGCGTCACTTGCAAGAGACCCAGTACTTC. The V gene is TRBV12-3 or TRBV12-4, the J gene TRBJ2-5; D is possibly TRBD1 or TRBD2 (5 bases each). Trimming removed 5 bases at V and 2 bases at J, with 15 bases between. This CDR3 region has 15 residues.

The chain employs TRBV7-9 and TRBJ1-2, with D possibly being TRBD1 (5 bases). Germline CDR1 SEHNR, CDR2 FQNEAQ (reference sequence). The V and J ends lost 2 bases and 4 bases respectively, with 11 bases between them. This CDR3 contains 14 residues. This CDR3 reads CASSLWGLLYGYTF. The CDR3 DNA follows: TGTGCCAGCAGCTTATGGGGCCTCCTCTATGGCTACACCTTC.

The rearrangement joins TRBV12-3 or TRBV12-4 to TRBJ1-1; D gene unclear. Between the trimmed V and J ends, which lost 5 bases and 3 bases, there was a span of 10 bases. This CDR3 spans 13 amino acids. In nucleotides, the CDR3 is TGTGCCAGCAGTACTCATCCGTACACTGAAGCTTTCTTT. This codes for CASSTHPYTEAFF.

The chain links TRBV27 to TRBJ1-5; 8 bases agree with TRBD1. The CDR3 loop spans 15 amino acids. Germline V gene lookup returns CDR1 MNHEY and CDR2 SMNVEV (reference sequence). The ends lost 7 bases at V and 3 bases at J; junction bases unmatched: 8. The CDR3 DNA sequence: TGTGCCAGCACCTGTGGGACAGGAGCCAATCAGCCCCAGCATTTT. Amino acids: CASTCGTGANQPQHF.

V usage is TRBV12-3 or TRBV12-4 and J usage is TRBJ1-6; D unresolved. The CDR3 extends over 14 amino acids. V dropped 2 bases and J dropped 4 bases, with 6 bases sitting between them. CDR3 region: CASSLRPYNSPLHF. The CDR3 DNA reads TGTGCCAGCAGTTTACGACCTTATAATTCACCCCTCCACTTT.

This clonotype was counted at least ten times. The chain couples TRBV20-1 to TRBJ2-1, with 8 bases aligning to TRBD1. V lost 6 bases to trimming and J lost 3 bases; unmatched junction nucleotides: 7. The CDR3 has 14 amino acids. Germline lookup yields CDR1 DFQATT and CDR2 SNEGSKA (reference sequence). CDR3 region: CSAPGQVNYNEQFF. CDR3 bases: TGCAGTGCCCCGGGACAGGTCAACTACAATGAGCAGTTCTTC.